The clone carrying this T cell receptor (beta chain) was found a few times. This record comes from a study of post-analysis software for immune sequencing data. TCR beta cDNA libraries included unique molecular identifiers. T cells numbering roughly 1 to 10 million yielded cDNA molecules that totaled about 500,000. MiXCR, run by TCRdb on the PCR reads, gives a single entry per CDR3 protein. This table has 350,000 to 500,000 distinct CDR3 sequences, over 30% appearing once. The receptor comes from a girl aged 2 to 10 with multiple sclerosis. Material: blood.

The CDR3 sequence: CASSSSDRVYNEQFF. The CDR3 coding sequence is TGCGCCAGCAGCTCCTCTGACAGGGTCTACAATGAGCAGTTCTTC. The gene calls are TRBV5-1 and TRBJ2-1; the match to TRBD1 covers 7 bases. The germline V gene encodes CDR1 SGHRS and CDR2 YFSETQ. J gave up 3 bases and V 3 bases, and 6 bases lay outside the gene matches. CDR3 size: 15 residues.